This section outlines one T cell receptor beta chain sequence together with its context. The CDR3 extends over 16 amino acids. V was pared by 0 bases and J by 6 bases, with 5 bases of the junction left unmatched. CDR1 and CDR2 (germline): LGHNT, FRNRAP. The sample comes from a study of blood T cell repertoires in COVID-19. Using immunoSEQ multiplex PCR, the repertoire was profiled, and TCRdb retains in-frame clones only, with some absent. The sample contains approximately 70,000 clones, over 75% of which appear only once. Sample: peripheral blood. This receptor was identified in a human donor in a cohort sampled during active COVID-19. V is TRBV12-5 and J is TRBJ2-7; 13 bases map to TRBD2. The CDR3 nucleotides read TGTGCTAGTGGTTTGGTACTAGCGGGAGGGCCCGCCGAGCAGTACTTC. Protein product: CASGLVLAGGPAEQYF. Full variable domain (remainder filled in from reference TRBV12-5 and TRBJ2-7): DARVTQTPRHKVTEMGQEVTMRCQPILGHNTVFWYRQTMMQGLELLAYFRNRAPLDDSGMPKDRFSAEMPDATLATLKIQPSEPRDSAVYFCASGLVLAGGPAEQYFGPGTRLTVT.